The entry below gives a single T cell receptor beta chain sequence along with its context. Its antigen is unidentified. The data were obtained in a study of glioma-infiltrating T cells after dendritic cell vaccination. Overall study context: Glioblastoma patients came from Phase I and II dendritic cell vaccination trials.

Described time point: after dendritic cell vaccination, including at tumor progression/relapse. Before vaccination, two weeks after the third vaccination, and at progression, PBMC were collected. Study-level points and caveats: Estimated pretreatment TIL content predicted outcome after dendritic cell vaccination.

Primers: 60 V beta forward and 13 J beta reverse. The protocol was immunoSEQ multiplex PCR, while the TCRdb copy is restricted to in-frame clones and leaves out a portion. The sample consists of fewer than 65,000 clones, about 88% of them appearing once. Germline V gene sequence: CDR1 SGHTA, CDR2 FQGNSA. The CDR3 consists of 17 residues. V lost 1 base and J 0 bases, leaving 13 bases between the germline ends. Sequences were derived from blood, sampled after dendritic cell vaccination. This TCR came from a human donor with glioblastoma. This chain links TRBV7-2 with TRBJ1-3; D gene ambiguous. CDR3 bases: TGTGCCAGCAGCTTAGATAGTGCCCATAACTCTGGAAACACCATATATTTT. It yields the protein CASSLDSAHNSGNTIYF.